This T cell receptor (beta chain) emerged from a study of blood T cell repertoires in COVID-19. Whole-study context: There were acute and convalescent COVID-19 samples, and they came from the United States, Italy and Spain.

Assay: immunoSEQ multiplex PCR; the TCRdb copy retains only in-frame clones and omits some. The sample contains tens of thousands of clones, around four fifths of which appear only once. With 5 bases clipped from V and 7 bases from J, the junction kept 10 bases outside the gene matches. The length of the CDR3 is 15 residues. Germline V gives CDR1 SNHLY, CDR2 FYNNEI. This clone was detected once. V and J are TRBV2 and TRBJ2-3, with TRBD2 matching 9 bases. Input material: peripheral blood. The TCR sequence derives from a man older than 75 with active or convalescent COVID-19. Here the CDR3 reads CASSSSGVRINTQYF. CDR3 bases: TGTGCCAGCAGTTCTAGCGGGGTCCGTATAAATACGCAGTATTTT.